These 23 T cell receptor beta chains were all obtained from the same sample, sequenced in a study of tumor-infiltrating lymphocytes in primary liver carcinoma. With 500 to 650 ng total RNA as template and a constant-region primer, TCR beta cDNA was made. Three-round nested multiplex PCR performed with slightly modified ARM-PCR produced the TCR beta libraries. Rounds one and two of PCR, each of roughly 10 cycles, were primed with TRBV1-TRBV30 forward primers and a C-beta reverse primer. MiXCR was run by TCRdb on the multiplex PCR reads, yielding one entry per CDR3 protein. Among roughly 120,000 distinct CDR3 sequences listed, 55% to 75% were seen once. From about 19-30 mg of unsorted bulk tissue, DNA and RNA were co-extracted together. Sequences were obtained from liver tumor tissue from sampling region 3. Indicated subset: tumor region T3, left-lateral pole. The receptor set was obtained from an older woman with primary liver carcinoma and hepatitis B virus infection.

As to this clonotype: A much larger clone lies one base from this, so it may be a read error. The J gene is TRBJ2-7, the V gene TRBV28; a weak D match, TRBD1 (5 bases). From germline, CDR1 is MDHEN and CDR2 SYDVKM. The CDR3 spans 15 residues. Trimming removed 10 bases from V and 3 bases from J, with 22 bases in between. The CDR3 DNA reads TGTGCCACCACCCTCCCAGGGCATAGCCTCTACGAGCAGTACTTC. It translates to CATTLPGHSLYEQYF.

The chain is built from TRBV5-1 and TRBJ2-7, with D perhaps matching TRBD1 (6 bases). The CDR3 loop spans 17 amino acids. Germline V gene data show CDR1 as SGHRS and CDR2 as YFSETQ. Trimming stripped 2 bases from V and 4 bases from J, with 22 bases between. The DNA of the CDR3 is TGCGCCAGCAGCTTTTCTATGCGACAGGTCCTTGGGTACGAGCAGTACTTC. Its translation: CASSFSMRQVLGYEQYF.

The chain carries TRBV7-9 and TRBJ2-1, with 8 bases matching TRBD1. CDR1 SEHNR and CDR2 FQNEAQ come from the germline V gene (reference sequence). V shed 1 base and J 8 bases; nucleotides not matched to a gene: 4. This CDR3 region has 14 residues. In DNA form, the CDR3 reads TGTGCCAGCAGCTTAGGTGACAGGGGCGATGAGCAGTTCTTC. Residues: CASSLGDRGDEQFF.

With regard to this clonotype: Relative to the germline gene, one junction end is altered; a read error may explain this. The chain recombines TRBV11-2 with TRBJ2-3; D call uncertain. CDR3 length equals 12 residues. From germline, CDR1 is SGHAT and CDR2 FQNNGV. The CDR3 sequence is CDGSPWADTEYF. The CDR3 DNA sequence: TGTGACGGCAGCCCCTGGGCGGATACGGAGTATTTT. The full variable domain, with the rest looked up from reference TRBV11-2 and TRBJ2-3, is EAGVAQSPRYKIIEKRQSVAFWCNPISGHATLYWYQQILGQGPKLLIQFQNNGVVDDSQLPKDRFSAERLKGVDSTLKIQPAKLEDSAVYLCDGSPWADTEYFGPGTRLTVL.

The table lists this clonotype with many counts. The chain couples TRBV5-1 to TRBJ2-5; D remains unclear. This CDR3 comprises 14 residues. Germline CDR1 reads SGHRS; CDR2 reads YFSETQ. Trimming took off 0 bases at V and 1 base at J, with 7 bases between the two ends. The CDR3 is CASSLEGLQETQYF. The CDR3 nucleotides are TGCGCCAGCAGCTTGGAGGGCCTCCAAGAGACCCAGTACTTC.

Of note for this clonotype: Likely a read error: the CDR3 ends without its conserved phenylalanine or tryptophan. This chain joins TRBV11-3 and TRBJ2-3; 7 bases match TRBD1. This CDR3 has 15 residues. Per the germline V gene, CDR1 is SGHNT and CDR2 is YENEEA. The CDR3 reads CASSYRGGRTDRQYL. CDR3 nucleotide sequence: TGTGCCAGCAGCTACAGGGGTGGGCGCACAGATAGGCAGTATCTT.

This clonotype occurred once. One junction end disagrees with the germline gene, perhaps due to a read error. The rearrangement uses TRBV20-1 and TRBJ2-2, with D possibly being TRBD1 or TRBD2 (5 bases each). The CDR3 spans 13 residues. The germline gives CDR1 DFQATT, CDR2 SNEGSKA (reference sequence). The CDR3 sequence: CSASAVDTGDLFF. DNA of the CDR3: TGCAGTGCTAGTGCCGTGGACACCGGGGACCTGTTTTTT.

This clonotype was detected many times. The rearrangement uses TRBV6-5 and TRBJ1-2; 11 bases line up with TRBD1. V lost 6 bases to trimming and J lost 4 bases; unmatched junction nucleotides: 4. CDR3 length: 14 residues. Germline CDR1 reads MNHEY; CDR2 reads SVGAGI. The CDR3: CASSPDRGPYGYTF. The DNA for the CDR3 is TGTGCCAGCAGCCCGGACAGGGGGCCCTATGGCTACACCTTC.

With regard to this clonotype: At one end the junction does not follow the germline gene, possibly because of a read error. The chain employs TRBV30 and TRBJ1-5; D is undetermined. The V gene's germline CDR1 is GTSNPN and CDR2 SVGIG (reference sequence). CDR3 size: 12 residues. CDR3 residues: CAWSQDRPPQNF. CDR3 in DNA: TGTGCCTGGAGTCAAGACCGGCCGCCCCAGAATTTT.

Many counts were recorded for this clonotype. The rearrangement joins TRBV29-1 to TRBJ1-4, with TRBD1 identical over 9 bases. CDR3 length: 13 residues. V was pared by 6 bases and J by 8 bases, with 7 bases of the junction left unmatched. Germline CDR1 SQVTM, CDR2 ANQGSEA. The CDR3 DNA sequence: TGCAGCGTCCGACAGGGGGGGGGGGAAAAACTGTTTTTT. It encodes CSVRQGGGEKLFF.

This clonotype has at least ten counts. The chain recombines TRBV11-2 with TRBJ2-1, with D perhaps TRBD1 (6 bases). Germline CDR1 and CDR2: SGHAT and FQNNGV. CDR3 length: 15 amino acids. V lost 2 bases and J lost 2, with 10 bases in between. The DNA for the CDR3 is TGTGCCAGCAGCTTACTACAGGGAACCTACAATGAGCAGTTCTTC. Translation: CASSLLQGTYNEQFF.

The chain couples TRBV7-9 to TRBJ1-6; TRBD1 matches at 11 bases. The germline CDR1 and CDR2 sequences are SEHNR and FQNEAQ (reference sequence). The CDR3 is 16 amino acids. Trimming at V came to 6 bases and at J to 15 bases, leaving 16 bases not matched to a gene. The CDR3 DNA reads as TGTGCCAGCAGGCCAGCCGGGACAGGGGGTATCACACTCCTCCACTTT. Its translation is CASRPAGTGGITLLHF.

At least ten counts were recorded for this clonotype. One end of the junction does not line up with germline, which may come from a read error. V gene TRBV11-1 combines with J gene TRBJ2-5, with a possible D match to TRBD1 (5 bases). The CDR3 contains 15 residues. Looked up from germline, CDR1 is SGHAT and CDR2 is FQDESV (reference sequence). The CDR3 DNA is TGTGCCAGCAGCTTGGGTGTACAGGTTAGAGAGGCCCAGTACTTC. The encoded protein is CASSLGVQVREAQYF.

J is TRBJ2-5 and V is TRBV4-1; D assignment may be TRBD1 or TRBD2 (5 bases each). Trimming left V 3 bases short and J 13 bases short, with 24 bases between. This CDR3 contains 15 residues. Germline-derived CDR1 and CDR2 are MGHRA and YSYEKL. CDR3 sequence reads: CASSHPGSGQETLYF. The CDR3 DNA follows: TGCGCCAGCAGCCACCCAGGGAGCGGCCAAGAGACCTTGTACTTC.

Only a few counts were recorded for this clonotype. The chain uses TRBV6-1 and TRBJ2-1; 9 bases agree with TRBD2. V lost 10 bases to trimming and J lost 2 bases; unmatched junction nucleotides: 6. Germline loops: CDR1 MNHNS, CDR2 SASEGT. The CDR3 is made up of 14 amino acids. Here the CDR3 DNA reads TGTGCCATCTTTAGCGGGAGCCCCTACAATGAGCAGTTCTTC. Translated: CAIFSGSPYNEQFF.

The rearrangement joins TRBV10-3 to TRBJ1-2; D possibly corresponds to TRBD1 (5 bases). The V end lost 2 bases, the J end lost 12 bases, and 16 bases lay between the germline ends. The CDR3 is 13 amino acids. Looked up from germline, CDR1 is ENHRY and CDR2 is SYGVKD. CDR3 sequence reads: CAISEDGALGHTF. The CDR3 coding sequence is TGTGCCATCAGTGAGGACGGGGCCTTGGGCCACACCTTC.

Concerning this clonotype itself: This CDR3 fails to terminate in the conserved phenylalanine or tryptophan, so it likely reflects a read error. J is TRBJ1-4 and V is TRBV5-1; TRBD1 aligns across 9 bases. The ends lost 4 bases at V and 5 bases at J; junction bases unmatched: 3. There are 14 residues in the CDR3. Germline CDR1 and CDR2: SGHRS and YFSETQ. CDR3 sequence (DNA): TGCGCCAGCAGCCCCGGACAGGGGAATGAAAAACTGTTTCTT. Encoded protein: CASSPGQGNEKLFL.

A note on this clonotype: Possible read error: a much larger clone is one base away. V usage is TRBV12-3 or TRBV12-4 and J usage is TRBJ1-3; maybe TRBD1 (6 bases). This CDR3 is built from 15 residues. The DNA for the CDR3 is TGTGCCAGGAGTTTAACGGGGGGCAGGGGAAACACCATATATTTT. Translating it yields CARSLTGGRGNTIYF.

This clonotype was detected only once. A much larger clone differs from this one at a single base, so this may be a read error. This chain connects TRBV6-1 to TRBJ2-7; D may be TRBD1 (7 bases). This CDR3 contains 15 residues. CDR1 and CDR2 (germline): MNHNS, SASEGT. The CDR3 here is CATSEGGTATYEQYF. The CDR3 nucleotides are TGTGCCACCAGTGAAGGGGGGACAGCAACCTACGAGCAGTACTTC.

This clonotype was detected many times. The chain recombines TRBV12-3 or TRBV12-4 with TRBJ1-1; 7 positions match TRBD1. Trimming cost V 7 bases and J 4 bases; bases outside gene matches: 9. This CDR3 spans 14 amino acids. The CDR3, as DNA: TGTGCCAGCAAAGTGCTTTACAGGGGCACTGAAGCTTTCTTT. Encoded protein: CASKVLYRGTEAFF.

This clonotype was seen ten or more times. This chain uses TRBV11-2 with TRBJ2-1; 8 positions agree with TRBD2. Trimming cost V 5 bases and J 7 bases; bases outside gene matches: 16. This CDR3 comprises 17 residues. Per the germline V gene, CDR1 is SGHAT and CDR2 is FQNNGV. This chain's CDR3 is CASSPGTGRGRGNEQFF. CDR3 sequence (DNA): TGTGCCAGCAGCCCAGGGACCGGGAGGGGAAGGGGAAATGAGCAGTTCTTC.

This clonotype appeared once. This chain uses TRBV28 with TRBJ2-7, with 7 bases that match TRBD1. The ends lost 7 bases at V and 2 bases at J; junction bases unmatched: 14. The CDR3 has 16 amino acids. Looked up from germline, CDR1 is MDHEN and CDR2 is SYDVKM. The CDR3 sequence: CASTKSPRQGTYEQYF. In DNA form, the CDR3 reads TGTGCCAGCACCAAATCCCCAAGACAGGGTACCTACGAGCAGTACTTC.

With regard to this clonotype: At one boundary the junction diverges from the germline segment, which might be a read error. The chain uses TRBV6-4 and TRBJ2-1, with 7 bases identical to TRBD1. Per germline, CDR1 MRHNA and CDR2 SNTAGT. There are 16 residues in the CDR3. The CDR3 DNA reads TGTGCCGGCAGCAACTCGAGGCAGGGGGACTACAATGAGCAGTTCTTC. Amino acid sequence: CAGSNSRQGDYNEQFF.